Listed below are T cell receptor beta chains from one sample, sequenced in a study of T cell responses to AZD1222 COVID-19 vaccine. Data came from immunoSEQ multiplex PCR; TCRdb stores just in-frame clones and leaves some out. This table has tens of thousands of clones, 90% appearing once. This sample comprised peripheral blood, obtained 28 days after the second AZD1222 dose. The receptors derive from an adult who received the AZD1222 COVID-19 vaccine. CDR3s include the opening cysteine and the closing phenylalanine or tryptophan. Fields, in order: V gene, CDR3 protein.

>TRBV10-2
CASSDPQGVRNEQFF
>TRBV19
CASSSGTSGGYQETQYF
>TRBV7-2
CASSLGSSSGNTIYF
>TRBV24-1
CATSAGTEGEKLFF
>TRBV14
CASSPTGWVLFF
>TRBV19
CASSITYGVYGYTF
>TRBV30
CAWSGGQGAGNTIYF
>TRBV28
CASRSPGGWTEAFF
>TRBV6-6
CASSQPGQGLNTEAFF
>TRBV20-1
CSASPRQGGNQPQHF